The rows below give T cell receptor beta chains drawn from one sample of a study of T cells in Graves' hyperthyroidism and ophthalmopathy. Each CDR3 protein gets one entry after TCRdb re-called the multiplex PCR reads with MiXCR. The sample records under 200,000 distinct CDR3 sequences, 9.4% being singletons. Sequenced input: blood. The receptors were sampled from a woman younger than 35 with Graves' hyperthyroidism that later progressed to Graves' ophthalmopathy. CDR3s include the opening cysteine and the closing phenylalanine or tryptophan. Each record gives: D gene, V gene, J gene, clone size, CDR3 DNA, CDR3 protein. A D gene is named only where the DNA matches it firmly. Size is stated for part of the rows, as once, few or many counts, or as a class when the clone is expanded.

d_gene: TRBD1; v_gene: TRBV7-9; j_gene: TRBJ2-5; abundance: many; CDR3nt: TGTGCCAGCAGTATGACAGGGCTTAAACGAGAGACCCAGTACTTC; CDR3aa: CASSMTGLKRETQYF
d_gene: .; v_gene: TRBV20-1; j_gene: TRBJ1-3; abundance: .; CDR3nt: TGCAGTGCTAGAGTCGACACGGGACCTGGAAACACCATATATTTT; CDR3aa: CSARVDTGPGNTIYF
d_gene: .; v_gene: TRBV6-5; j_gene: TRBJ2-3; abundance: .; CDR3nt: TGTGCCAGCAGTTACTCCTCTCCAGATACGCAGTATTTT; CDR3aa: CASSYSSPDTQYF
d_gene: TRBD2; v_gene: TRBV28; j_gene: TRBJ2-3; abundance: many; CDR3nt: TGTGCCAGCAGTTCTGGACTAGCGAGTACAGATACGCAGTATTTT; CDR3aa: CASSSGLASTDTQYF
d_gene: TRBD2; v_gene: TRBV12-3/TRBV12-4; j_gene: TRBJ2-1; abundance: .; CDR3nt: TGTGCCAGCAGTTTAACTGAAGGACTAGAGTCCTCCAATGAGCAGTTCTTC; CDR3aa: CASSLTEGLESSNEQFF
d_gene: .; v_gene: TRBV2; j_gene: TRBJ1-1; abundance: many; CDR3nt: TGTGCCAGCTACAGGCAGGCGCACACTGAAGCTTTCTTT; CDR3aa: CASYRQAHTEAFF
d_gene: .; v_gene: TRBV20-1; j_gene: TRBJ1-6; abundance: many; CDR3nt: TGCAGTGCTAGAGGAGACTCCGGTGGCCCTAATTCACCCCTCCACTTT; CDR3aa: CSARGDSGGPNSPLHF
d_gene: TRBD2; v_gene: TRBV6-1; j_gene: TRBJ2-7; abundance: many; CDR3nt: TGTGCCAGCAGTGACATGTCAGCGGGGACCTACGAGCAGTACTTC; CDR3aa: CASSDMSAGTYEQYF
d_gene: .; v_gene: TRBV28; j_gene: TRBJ1-3; abundance: many; CDR3nt: TGTGCCAGCAGTTTCTCACGGGTTGGAAACACCATATATTTT; CDR3aa: CASSFSRVGNTIYF
d_gene: .; v_gene: TRBV7-2; j_gene: TRBJ2-1; abundance: many; CDR3nt: TGTGCCAGCAGCTCCCCGCCCGCGACAGAATCTGAGCAGTTCTTC; CDR3aa: CASSSPPATESEQFF
d_gene: TRBD1; v_gene: TRBV28; j_gene: TRBJ1-5; abundance: many; CDR3nt: TGTGCCAGCAGTGTGACAGGGGGAAATCAGCCCCAGCATTTT; CDR3aa: CASSVTGGNQPQHF
d_gene: TRBD1; v_gene: TRBV15; j_gene: TRBJ1-2; abundance: many; CDR3nt: TGTGCCACCAGCATCTTTGAACAGGGGTATGGCTACACCTTC; CDR3aa: CATSIFEQGYGYTF
d_gene: .; v_gene: TRBV9; j_gene: TRBJ1-4; abundance: many; CDR3nt: TGTGCCAGCAGCGCCAGCGGTGAAAAACTGTTTTTT; CDR3aa: CASSASGEKLFF
d_gene: .; v_gene: TRBV2; j_gene: TRBJ2-7; abundance: many; CDR3nt: TGTGCCAGCAGTCCGCGGGATTCCGGCGAGCAGTACTTC; CDR3aa: CASSPRDSGEQYF
d_gene: .; v_gene: TRBV18; j_gene: TRBJ1-2; abundance: many; CDR3nt: TGTGCCAGCTCACCTCCCACCAGAGATAGCGGCTACACCTTC; CDR3aa: CASSPPTRDSGYTF
d_gene: .; v_gene: TRBV3-1; j_gene: TRBJ2-1; abundance: many; CDR3nt: TGTGCCAGCAGTACATGGAATGAGCAGTTCTTC; CDR3aa: CASSTWNEQFF
d_gene: .; v_gene: TRBV3-1; j_gene: TRBJ1-1; abundance: many; CDR3nt: TGTGCCAGCAGCCAATACAGGGAACAAGCTTTCTTT; CDR3aa: CASSQYREQAFF
d_gene: .; v_gene: TRBV30; j_gene: TRBJ1-2; abundance: .; CDR3nt: TGTGCCTGGAGTTGGATAGCTATCGGCTATGGCTACACCTTC; CDR3aa: CAWSWIAIGYGYTF
d_gene: TRBD2; v_gene: TRBV5-1; j_gene: TRBJ2-1; abundance: many; CDR3nt: TGCGCCAGCAAGGTCGGCGGGAGGCCCTACAATGAGCAGTTCTTC; CDR3aa: CASKVGGRPYNEQFF
d_gene: .; v_gene: TRBV30; j_gene: TRBJ2-2; abundance: many; CDR3nt: TGTGCCTCTACAGCCGGGGAGCTGTTTTTT; CDR3aa: CASTAGELFF
d_gene: .; v_gene: TRBV7-2; j_gene: TRBJ2-2; abundance: many; CDR3nt: TGTGCCAGCAGCCCTTCAGGGTCCGGGGAGCTGTTTTTT; CDR3aa: CASSPSGSGELFF
d_gene: .; v_gene: TRBV5-1; j_gene: TRBJ2-7; abundance: .; CDR3nt: TGCGCCAGCAGCCAGGAGACTGGCGGGCCTTACGAGCAGTACTTC; CDR3aa: CASSQETGGPYEQYF
d_gene: TRBD2; v_gene: TRBV5-1; j_gene: TRBJ2-5; abundance: few; CDR3nt: TGCGCCAGCAGCTTGGGACGTAGCGGGAGTGGAGAGACCCAGTACTTC; CDR3aa: CASSLGRSGSGETQYF
d_gene: .; v_gene: TRBV6-1; j_gene: TRBJ1-5; abundance: many; CDR3nt: TGTGCCAGCAGTTCACAGGGTGGCAATCAGCCCCAGCATTTT; CDR3aa: CASSSQGGNQPQHF
d_gene: TRBD1; v_gene: TRBV20-1; j_gene: TRBJ2-7; abundance: .; CDR3nt: TGCAGTGCGGGACAGGGACTCTACGAGCAGTACTTC; CDR3aa: CSAGQGLYEQYF
d_gene: .; v_gene: TRBV14; j_gene: TRBJ2-5; abundance: many; CDR3nt: TGTGCCAGCAGCCAAGCAAGCAGTCGCGAGACCCAGTACTTC; CDR3aa: CASSQASSRETQYF
d_gene: .; v_gene: TRBV6-5; j_gene: TRBJ1-4; abundance: .; CDR3nt: TGTGCCAGCAGTTACTCTCCGACAGAGTCTAATGAAAAACTGTTTTTT; CDR3aa: CASSYSPTESNEKLFF
d_gene: .; v_gene: TRBV20-1; j_gene: TRBJ2-5; abundance: many; CDR3nt: TGCAGTGCTAACCGGGGGTTAGAGACCCAGTACTTC; CDR3aa: CSANRGLETQYF
d_gene: .; v_gene: TRBV5-1; j_gene: TRBJ2-1; abundance: few; CDR3nt: TGCGCCAGCAGGGGGGGACAGTACAATGAGCAGTTCTTC; CDR3aa: CASRGGQYNEQFF
d_gene: .; v_gene: TRBV20-1; j_gene: TRBJ1-5; abundance: many; CDR3nt: TGCAGTGCAAGTCGACGGGGGCGCTTCCAGCCCCAGCATTTT; CDR3aa: CSASRRGRFQPQHF
d_gene: .; v_gene: TRBV12-3/TRBV12-4; j_gene: TRBJ2-6; abundance: many; CDR3nt: TGTGCCAGCAGTTTCGGGAACTCTGGGGCCAACGTCCTGACTTTC; CDR3aa: CASSFGNSGANVLTF
d_gene: TRBD2; v_gene: TRBV28; j_gene: TRBJ2-7; abundance: few; CDR3nt: TGTGCCAGCAGTAAAACTTTAGGCGGGGGGGCCTACGAGCAGTACTTC; CDR3aa: CASSKTLGGGAYEQYF
d_gene: .; v_gene: TRBV12-3/TRBV12-4; j_gene: TRBJ2-1; abundance: .; CDR3nt: .; CDR3aa: CASSFGGGAVLFF
d_gene: .; v_gene: TRBV30; j_gene: TRBJ1-5; abundance: many; CDR3nt: TGTGCCTGGAGTGTGGGGGCAGCTCAGCCCCAGCATTTT; CDR3aa: CAWSVGAAQPQHF
d_gene: .; v_gene: TRBV6-2/TRBV6-3; j_gene: TRBJ2-6; abundance: many; CDR3nt: TGTGCCAGCACCTACCACCGGGACACACACTCTGGGGCCAACGTCCTGACTTTC; CDR3aa: CASTYHRDTHSGANVLTF
d_gene: .; v_gene: TRBV13; j_gene: TRBJ2-7; abundance: many; CDR3nt: TGTGCCAGCAGCTTAGGCCGTGGAGAGCAGTACTTC; CDR3aa: CASSLGRGEQYF
d_gene: TRBD2; v_gene: TRBV19; j_gene: TRBJ2-1; abundance: .; CDR3nt: TGTGCCAGTAGTTCGGAGGAGCGGGAGTCCAATGAGCAGTTCTTC; CDR3aa: CASSSEERESNEQFF
d_gene: .; v_gene: TRBV28; j_gene: TRBJ2-3; abundance: many; CDR3nt: TGTGCCAGCAGTTTCGAGGGCTTAACAGATACGCAGTATTTT; CDR3aa: CASSFEGLTDTQYF
d_gene: .; v_gene: TRBV20-1; j_gene: TRBJ2-5; abundance: .; CDR3nt: TGCAGTGCCGTCCCAGTTGAGTACCAAGAGACCCAGTACTTC; CDR3aa: CSAVPVEYQETQYF
d_gene: .; v_gene: TRBV12-3/TRBV12-4; j_gene: TRBJ1-5; abundance: many; CDR3nt: TGTGCCAGCAGTCCAACCCCGGTTCAGCCCCAGCATTTT; CDR3aa: CASSPTPVQPQHF
d_gene: .; v_gene: TRBV20-1; j_gene: TRBJ2-5; abundance: many; CDR3nt: TGCAGTGCTAGAGAAGGTAGCGTGGAGACCCAGTACTTC; CDR3aa: CSAREGSVETQYF
d_gene: .; v_gene: TRBV28; j_gene: TRBJ2-4; abundance: many; CDR3nt: TGTGCCAGCAGTGATCCGGGGCCAAGGGTAGACATTCAGTACTTC; CDR3aa: CASSDPGPRVDIQYF
d_gene: TRBD1; v_gene: TRBV7-9; j_gene: TRBJ1-4; abundance: .; CDR3nt: TGTGCCAGCAGCTTAGAAAAAAAACAGGGGAATCATGAACTGTTTTTT; CDR3aa: CASSLEKKQGNHELFF
d_gene: .; v_gene: TRBV5-5; j_gene: TRBJ1-2; abundance: .; CDR3nt: TGTGCCAGCAGCTTGGATTCAGGGCAGGGAGTCTATGGCTACACCTTC; CDR3aa: CASSLDSGQGVYGYTF
d_gene: .; v_gene: TRBV25-1; j_gene: TRBJ2-5; abundance: .; CDR3nt: TGTGCCAGCAGTGACCGCCAAGAGACCCAGTACTTC; CDR3aa: CASSDRQETQYF
d_gene: .; v_gene: TRBV19; j_gene: TRBJ1-5; abundance: many; CDR3nt: TGTGCCAGTAGTACCGGACGAGGCCAGAGCATGTCCCAGCATTTT; CDR3aa: CASSTGRGQSMSQHF
d_gene: .; v_gene: TRBV5-6; j_gene: TRBJ1-1; abundance: many; CDR3nt: TGTGCCACTCAACAGGGAACGGGCACTGAAGCTTTCTTT; CDR3aa: CATQQGTGTEAFF
d_gene: .; v_gene: TRBV12-5; j_gene: TRBJ1-5; abundance: many; CDR3nt: TGTGCTAGTGGTTTGGAGACAGGTCAGCCCCAGCATTTT; CDR3aa: CASGLETGQPQHF
d_gene: TRBD1; v_gene: TRBV30; j_gene: TRBJ1-6; abundance: .; CDR3nt: TGTGCCTGGAGTACAGGGGATAATTCACCCCTCCACTTT; CDR3aa: CAWSTGDNSPLHF
d_gene: TRBD2; v_gene: TRBV6-1; j_gene: TRBJ2-3; abundance: many; CDR3nt: TGTGCCAGCAGTAGGACTAGCGGGGGCCCAGATACGCAGTATTTT; CDR3aa: CASSRTSGGPDTQYF
d_gene: .; v_gene: TRBV20-1; j_gene: TRBJ2-7; abundance: many; CDR3nt: TGCAGCGAGATACGAATCTACGAGCAGTACTTC; CDR3aa: CSEIRIYEQYF
d_gene: .; v_gene: TRBV7-2; j_gene: TRBJ1-1; abundance: many; CDR3nt: TGTGCCAGCAGCCCGCGAAGCTCCTACATGAACACTGAAGCTTTCTTT; CDR3aa: CASSPRSSYMNTEAFF
d_gene: .; v_gene: TRBV6-1; j_gene: TRBJ2-6; abundance: many; CDR3nt: TGTGCCAGCACTGACATGTCTGGGGCCAACGTCCTGACTTTC; CDR3aa: CASTDMSGANVLTF
d_gene: TRBD1; v_gene: TRBV24-1; j_gene: TRBJ1-4; abundance: many; CDR3nt: TGTGCCACCAGTGAACCCGGTGCGGACAGGGCCCTAGCAACTAATGAAAAACTGTTTTTT; CDR3aa: CATSEPGADRALATNEKLFF
d_gene: .; v_gene: TRBV9; j_gene: TRBJ2-2; abundance: .; CDR3nt: TGTGCCAGCAGCGTAGAGGAGACAGGATTATCTTCCGGGGAGCTGTTTTTT; CDR3aa: CASSVEETGLSSGELFF
d_gene: TRBD2; v_gene: TRBV3-1; j_gene: TRBJ2-5; abundance: .; CDR3nt: TGTGCCAGCAGCCAAGTGCTAGCGGGGGATCAAGAGACCCAGTACTTC; CDR3aa: CASSQVLAGDQETQYF
d_gene: TRBD1; v_gene: TRBV20-1; j_gene: TRBJ2-7; abundance: many; CDR3nt: TGCAGTGCTAGAGGTTTGAACAGGGGGTGGCACGAGCAGTACTTC; CDR3aa: CSARGLNRGWHEQYF
d_gene: .; v_gene: TRBV5-4; j_gene: TRBJ2-2; abundance: few; CDR3nt: TGTGCCAGCAGCTTGGAGGTCGGAGGGGAGCTGTTTTTT; CDR3aa: CASSLEVGGELFF
d_gene: TRBD2; v_gene: TRBV14; j_gene: TRBJ2-5; abundance: few; CDR3nt: TGTGCCAGCAGCCCACTACTAGCGTTCCAAGAGACCCAGTACTTC; CDR3aa: CASSPLLAFQETQYF